This entry lists 3 T cell receptor beta chains sequenced from one sample in a study of T cell repertoires in cytomegalovirus infection. TCRdb reanalysed the reads using MiXCR and keeps one entry per CDR3 protein. This sample has some 680,000 distinct CDR3 sequences; 35% to 45% occur once, and the top ten carry 2.8%. Sequenced: PBMCs. The source is a human donor in good health (CMV status not recorded). Some clones in this sample may be carry-over from other donors' samples.

This clonotype was counted only a few times. This sequence joins TRBV7-3 and TRBJ2-7, with 8 positions matching TRBD2. Germline V gene lookup returns CDR1 SGHTA and CDR2 FQGTGA. V gave up 5 bases and J gave up 0 bases; unmatched junction bases: 15. This CDR3 spans 18 amino acids. CDR3 coding DNA: TGTGCCAGCAGCGGAGGATTACCGGGACTAGGCCTCTCCTACGAGCAGTACTTC. Encoded protein: CASSGGLPGLGLSYEQYF. Together with reference TRBV7-3 and TRBJ2-7, the CDR3 gives the full variable domain: GAGVSQTPSNKVTEKGKYVELRCDPISGHTALYWYRQSLGQGPEFLIYFQGTGAADDSGLPNDRFFAVRPEGSVSTLKIQRTERGDSAVYLCASSGGLPGLGLSYEQYFGPGTRLTVT.

This rearrangement joins TRBV19 to TRBJ2-3, with 10 bases lining up with TRBD2. CDR3 length: 17 residues. J gave up 2 bases and V 5 bases, and 10 bases lay outside the gene matches. Germline lookup yields CDR1 LNHDA and CDR2 SQIVND (reference sequence). CDR3 in DNA: TGTGCCAGTAGTTCGCCGGCCCTAGCGGGGGACACAGATACGCAGTATTTT. Translating it yields CASSSPALAGDTDTQYF.

This clonotype occurred a few times. The chain combines TRBV7-8 with TRBJ2-6, with TRBD1 matching 9 bases. Germline V CDR1 and CDR2: SGHVS, FQNEAQ. The CDR3 extends over 17 amino acids. V lost 1 base to trimming and J lost 1 base; unmatched junction nucleotides: 2. The CDR3 spells CASSLDRGQSGANVLTF. The CDR3 nucleotides are TGTGCCAGCAGCTTAGACAGGGGGCAGTCTGGGGCCAACGTCCTGACTTTC. The full variable domain, its missing parts supplied by reference TRBV7-8 and TRBJ2-6, is GAGVSQSPRYKVAKRGQDVALRCDPISGHVSLFWYQQALGQGPEFLTYFQNEAQLDKSGLPSDRFFAERPEGSVSTLKIQRTQQEDSAVYLCASSLDRGQSGANVLTFGAGSRLTVL.